A single sample is the source of the 12 T cell receptor beta chains below, sequenced in a study of T cell responses to AZD1222 COVID-19 vaccine. Assay used: immunoSEQ multiplex PCR; TCRdb lists only in-frame clones, some missing. The repertoire holds about 150,000 clones, roughly nine tenths seen once, with approximately 1.5% in the top ten. This material consisted of peripheral blood, taken on day 0 of AZD1222 vaccination. The receptors originated from an adult in good health.

V and J are TRBV9 and TRBJ2-5; 8 bases are shared with TRBD1. Losses at the gene ends were 0 bases for V and 5 bases for J; bases not matched to a gene: 6. The germline V gene encodes CDR1 SGDLS and CDR2 YYNGEE. This CDR3 comprises 15 residues. In DNA form, the CDR3 reads TGTGCCAGCAGCGTAGGACTCAGGGGGCTGGAGACCCAGTACTTC. It specifies CASSVGLRGLETQYF.

This clone appeared once. This rearrangement joins TRBV6-2 or TRBV6-3 to TRBJ1-5, with TRBD1 matching over 10 bases. V shed 4 bases, J shed 0 bases, and the junction held 15 bases outside the gene matches. CDR1 and CDR2 (germline): MNHEY, SVGEGT. The CDR3 runs to 20 residues. The CDR3 DNA sequence: TGTGCCAGCAGTTCAAGACAACCGGGACAGGGGATATATAGCAATCAGCCCCAGCATTTT. Translation: CASSSRQPGQGIYSNQPQHF.

The J gene is TRBJ2-1, the V gene TRBV19; 8 positions match TRBD2. Per germline, CDR1 LNHDA and CDR2 SQIVND (reference sequence). The CDR3 has 19 amino acids. The ends lost 5 bases at V and 0 bases at J; junction bases unmatched: 15. This CDR3 is CASSPPVLAGLSSYNEQFF. As DNA, the CDR3 is TGTGCCAGTAGTCCGCCGGTGCTAGCGGGCCTGAGCTCCTACAATGAGCAGTTCTTC.

The chain recombines TRBV11-3 with TRBJ2-1, with D perhaps TRBD1 or TRBD2 (5 bases each). The CDR3 is 16 amino acids. CDR1 and CDR2 (germline): SGHNT, YENEEA. V lost 4 bases and J lost 8, with 21 bases in between. The CDR3 DNA reads TGTGCCAGCAGCTCCCGTCGGGGCGGGTTTGGGGATGAGCAGTTCTTC. Protein sequence: CASSSRRGGFGDEQFF.

The chain is built from TRBV6-5 and TRBJ1-2; no definite D call. Germline V gene sequence: CDR1 MNHEY, CDR2 SVGAGI. Trimming took 0 bases from V and 3 from J, leaving 5 bases between them. The CDR3 length is 13 residues. The CDR3 DNA sequence: TGTGCCAGCAGTTACTCCGGGGACTATGGCTACACCTTC. It translates to CASSYSGDYGYTF.

This chain joins TRBV12-5 and TRBJ2-1; D remains ambiguous. The CDR3 consists of 12 residues. Germline V gene lookup returns CDR1 LGHNT and CDR2 FRNRAP. The V and J ends lost 3 bases and 7 bases respectively, with 7 bases between them. This CDR3 is CASGFFLNEQFF. The CDR3, as DNA: TGTGCTAGTGGTTTCTTCCTGAATGAGCAGTTCTTC.

The sample holds one count of this clone. The V and J genes are TRBV19 and TRBJ1-5; D is uncertain. In germline, CDR1 is LNHDA, CDR2 SQIVND (reference sequence). Trimming stripped 3 bases from V and 5 bases from J, with 8 bases between. This CDR3 is built from 13 residues. CDR3 DNA sequence: TGTGCCAGTAGTATCTTAGGCGATCAGCCCCAGCATTTT. It translates to CASSILGDQPQHF.

The chain links TRBV12-3 or TRBV12-4 to TRBJ1-1; 8 nucleotides match TRBD1. This CDR3 contains 13 residues. J was trimmed by 4 bases and V by 7 bases; bases with no gene match: 5. CDR3 nucleotides: TGTGCCAGCACTCGCGACAGGGGCACTGAAGCTTTCTTT. As protein: CASTRDRGTEAFF.

This chain joins TRBV6-2 or TRBV6-3 and TRBJ2-6; D remains unclear. Germline V gene sequence: CDR1 MNHEY, CDR2 SVGEGT. Between the trimmed V and J ends, which lost 4 bases and 2 bases, there was a span of 6 bases. The CDR3 is made up of 14 amino acids. The CDR3 bases are TGTGCCAGCAGTTCCCCCACTGGGGCCAACGTCCTGACTTTC. This encodes CASSSPTGANVLTF.

This clone has just a few counts. The J gene is TRBJ2-4, the V gene TRBV11-2; 11 positions match TRBD1. Germline CDR1 and CDR2: SGHAT and FQNNGV. V lost 2 bases and J lost 6; bases outside the gene matches: 6. This CDR3 region has 16 residues. The CDR3 region has the DNA TGTGCCAGCAGCTTATGGGGACAGGGGGGAATAAACATTCAGTACTTC. It codes for CASSLWGQGGINIQYF.

DNA of the CDR3: TGTGCCACCAGTAGCGGGAGTGGGGAAGAGACCCAGTACTTC. This translates into CATSSGSGEETQYF. The chain has TRBV24-1 and TRBJ2-5; 8 bases match TRBD2. This CDR3 contains 14 residues. V lost 6 bases, J lost 3 bases, and 5 bases stayed unmatched. Per germline, CDR1 KGHDR and CDR2 SFDVKD.

The V call is TRBV9, the J call TRBJ1-2; TRBD1 might be the D (6 bases). V lost 0 bases and J 1 base, leaving 19 bases between the germline ends. The CDR3 is 18 residues long. Germline loops: CDR1 SGDLS, CDR2 YYNGEE. In nucleotides, the CDR3 is TGTGCCAGCAGCGTAGGGGATAACTCAGGGGCCAATAACTATGGCTACACCTTC. Amino acids: CASSVGDNSGANNYGYTF.